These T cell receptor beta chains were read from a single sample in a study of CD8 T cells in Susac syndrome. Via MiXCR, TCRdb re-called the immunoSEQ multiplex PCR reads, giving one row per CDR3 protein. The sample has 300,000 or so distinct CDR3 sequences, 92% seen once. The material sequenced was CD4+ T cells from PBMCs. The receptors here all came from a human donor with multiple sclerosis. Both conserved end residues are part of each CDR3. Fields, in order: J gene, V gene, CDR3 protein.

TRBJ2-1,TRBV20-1,CSARPPGAGSYNEQFF
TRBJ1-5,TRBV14,CASSQENNQPQHF
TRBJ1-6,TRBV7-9,CASSLLGQGNSPLHF
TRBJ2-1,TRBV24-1,CATSDNPGTGRVHEQFF
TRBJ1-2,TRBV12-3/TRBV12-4,CASSLWDGSYTF
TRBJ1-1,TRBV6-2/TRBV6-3,CAGGDSWTSPFF
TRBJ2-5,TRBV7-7,CASSLSADHQETQYF
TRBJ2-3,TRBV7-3,CASSPTPRSSDTQYF
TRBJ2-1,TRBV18,CASSAVLAGAAGNEQFF
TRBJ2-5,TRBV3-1,CASSQYQETQYF
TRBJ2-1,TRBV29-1,CSVERAGLSYNEQFF
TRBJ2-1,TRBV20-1,CSASPGLAGGNEQFF
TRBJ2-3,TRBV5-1,CASSAGLAGGTLDTQYF
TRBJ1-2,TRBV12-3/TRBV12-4,CATAVRGLSYTF
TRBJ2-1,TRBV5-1,CASSLTSGSQGEQFF
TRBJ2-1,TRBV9,CASKNSPKWGEQFF
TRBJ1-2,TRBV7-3,CASSFEGDYGYTF
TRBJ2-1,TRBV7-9,CASSFIVRGYNEQFF
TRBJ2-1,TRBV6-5,CASSPYRVVNEQFF
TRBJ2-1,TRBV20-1,CSASPLATSGGNNEQFF
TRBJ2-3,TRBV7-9,CATSVATSTDTQYF
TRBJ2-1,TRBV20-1,CSARDWGGESYNEQFF
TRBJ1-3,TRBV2,CASTLAAGNTIYF
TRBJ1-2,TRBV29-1,CSVAGQGGGYTF
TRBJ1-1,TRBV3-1,CASSRLENTEAFF
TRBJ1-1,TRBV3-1,CASAPWAGGGGEAFF
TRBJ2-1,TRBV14,CASSPSVAGDYNEQFF
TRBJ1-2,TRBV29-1,CICGEQDYGYTF
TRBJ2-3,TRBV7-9,CASSLAAGYTDTQYF
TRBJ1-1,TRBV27,CASSLWPRAGTEAFF
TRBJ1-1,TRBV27,CASKHRVLNTEAFF
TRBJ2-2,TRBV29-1,CSVDRGNTGELFF
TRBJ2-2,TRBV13,CASSIMQGRGSTGELFF
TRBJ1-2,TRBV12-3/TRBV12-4,CASSFGDRGGGYTF
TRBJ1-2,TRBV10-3,CAISDHRGDSGYGYTF
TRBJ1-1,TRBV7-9,CASSPRTRRGTEAFF
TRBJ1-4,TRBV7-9,CASSLAGGAANEKLFF
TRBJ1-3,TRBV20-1,CSARNPRSGNTIYF
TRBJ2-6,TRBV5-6,CASSLMGLPDSGANVLTF
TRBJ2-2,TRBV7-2,CASSRSWNTGELFF
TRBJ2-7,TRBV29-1,CSVETDSYEQYF
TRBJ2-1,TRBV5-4,CASSLDSGLAGVNEQFF
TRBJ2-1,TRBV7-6,CASSPGLSLYNEQFF
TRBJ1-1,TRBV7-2,CASSFTVNTEAFF
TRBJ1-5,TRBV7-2,CASSLGFQWSNQPQHF
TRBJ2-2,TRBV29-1,CSVPKGVLAGELFF
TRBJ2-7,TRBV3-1,CASSLSSGSYEQYF
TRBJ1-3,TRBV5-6,CASSSQGSGNTIYF
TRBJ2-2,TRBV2,CASRGGQGSFTGELFF
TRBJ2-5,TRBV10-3,CAISAQVTYQETQYF
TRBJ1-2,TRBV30,CASGPQGYGYTF
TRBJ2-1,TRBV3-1,CASSPPSGGPYNEQFF
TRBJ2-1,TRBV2,CASRDTTGGEQFF